The sequence of this T cell receptor beta chain was determined in a study of vaccination effects on CD4 cells after COVID-19. The data were produced by immunoSEQ multiplex PCR, yet TCRdb's version contains in-frame clones alone and is incomplete. The data show under 65,000 clones, roughly 80% seen once. ViraFEST expansion of antigen-specific CD4+ T cells with viral peptide pools preceded sequencing. Having been cultured for around ten days, the cells underwent CD4+ T cell isolation. Nucleocapsid antibody tests were negative, and the vaccine recipients had no prior SARS-CoV-2 infection. IL-2 medium took the place of half the medium on both days 3 and 7. V was clipped by 2 bases and J by 8 bases, with 13 bases between them. Germline V gene sequence: CDR1 MNHEY, CDR2 SVGAGI. The CDR3 is 15 residues long. For this clone: The antigen is unknown.

The receptor comes from a human donor who received a COVID-19 vaccine. The V and J genes are TRBV6-5 and TRBJ1-6; D gene unclear. Sequences were derived from CD4+ T cells from PBMCs cultured with HCoV-229E spike peptides, sampled before COVID-19 vaccination. The CDR3 region is CASSYQPEGDSPLHF. The CDR3 DNA reads as TGTGCCAGCAGTTACCAGCCGGAAGGCGATTCACCCCTCCACTTT.